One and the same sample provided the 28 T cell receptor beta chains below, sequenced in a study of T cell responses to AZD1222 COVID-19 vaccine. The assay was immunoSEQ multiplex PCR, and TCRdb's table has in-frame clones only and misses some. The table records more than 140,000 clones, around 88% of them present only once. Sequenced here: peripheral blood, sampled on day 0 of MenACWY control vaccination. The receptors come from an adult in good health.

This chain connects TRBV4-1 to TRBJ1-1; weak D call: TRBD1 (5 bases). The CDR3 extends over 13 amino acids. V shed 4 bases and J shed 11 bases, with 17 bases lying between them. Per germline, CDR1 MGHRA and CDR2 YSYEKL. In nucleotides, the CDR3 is TGCGCCAGCAGCCTCACCTCAGGGTCGTTGGCTTTCTTT. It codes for CASSLTSGSLAFF.

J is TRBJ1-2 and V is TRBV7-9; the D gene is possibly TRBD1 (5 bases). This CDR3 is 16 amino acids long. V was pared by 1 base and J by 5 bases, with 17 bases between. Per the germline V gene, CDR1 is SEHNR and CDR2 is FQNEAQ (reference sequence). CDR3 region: CASSLGFGGERYGYTF. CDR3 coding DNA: TGTGCCAGCAGCTTAGGGTTCGGGGGGGAGAGGTATGGCTACACCTTC.

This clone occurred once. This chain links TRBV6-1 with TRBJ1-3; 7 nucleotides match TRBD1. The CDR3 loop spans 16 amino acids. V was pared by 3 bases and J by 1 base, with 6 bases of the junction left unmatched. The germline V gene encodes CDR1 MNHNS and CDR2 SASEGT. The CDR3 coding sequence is TGTGCCAGCAGTGACCCGGGACAGCTTTCTGGAAACACCATATATTTT. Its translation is CASSDPGQLSGNTIYF.

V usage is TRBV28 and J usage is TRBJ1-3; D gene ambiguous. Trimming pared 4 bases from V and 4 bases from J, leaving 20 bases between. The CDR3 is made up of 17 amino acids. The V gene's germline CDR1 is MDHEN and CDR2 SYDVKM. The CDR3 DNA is TGTGCCAGCAGTTCCATAGGGTTTCTAGCTACAGGAAACACCATATATTTT. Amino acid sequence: CASSSIGFLATGNTIYF.

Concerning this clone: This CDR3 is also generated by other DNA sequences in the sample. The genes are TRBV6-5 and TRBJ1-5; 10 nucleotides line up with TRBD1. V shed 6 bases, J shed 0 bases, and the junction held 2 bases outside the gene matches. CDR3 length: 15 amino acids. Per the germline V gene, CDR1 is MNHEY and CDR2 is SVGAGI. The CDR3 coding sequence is TGTGCCAGCAGAGGGACAGGGGCTAGCAATCAGCCCCAGCATTTT. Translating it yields CASRGTGASNQPQHF.

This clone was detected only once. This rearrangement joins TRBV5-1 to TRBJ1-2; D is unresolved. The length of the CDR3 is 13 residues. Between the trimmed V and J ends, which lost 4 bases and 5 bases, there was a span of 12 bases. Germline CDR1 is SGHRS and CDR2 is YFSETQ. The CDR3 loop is CASSGEGSYGYTF. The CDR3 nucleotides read TGCGCCAGCAGCGGCGAGGGAAGTTATGGCTACACCTTC.

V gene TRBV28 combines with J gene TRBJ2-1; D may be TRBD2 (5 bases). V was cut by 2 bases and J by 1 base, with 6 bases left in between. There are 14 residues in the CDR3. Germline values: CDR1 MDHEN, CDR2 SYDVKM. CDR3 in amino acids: CASSLGRSYNEQFF. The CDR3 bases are TGTGCCAGCAGTTTAGGGAGATCCTACAATGAGCAGTTCTTC.

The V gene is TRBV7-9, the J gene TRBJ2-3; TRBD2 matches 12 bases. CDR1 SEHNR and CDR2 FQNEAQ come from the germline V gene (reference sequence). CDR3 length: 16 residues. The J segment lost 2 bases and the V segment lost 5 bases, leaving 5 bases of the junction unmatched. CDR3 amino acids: CASSPGTSGLTDTQYF. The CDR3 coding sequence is TGTGCCAGCAGCCCAGGGACTAGCGGGCTCACAGATACGCAGTATTTT.

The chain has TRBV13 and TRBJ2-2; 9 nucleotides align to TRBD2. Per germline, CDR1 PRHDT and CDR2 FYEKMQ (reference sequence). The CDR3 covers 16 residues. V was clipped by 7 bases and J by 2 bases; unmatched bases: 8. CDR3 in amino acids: CASTRAGGLNTGELFF. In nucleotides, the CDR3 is TGTGCCAGCACCCGAGCGGGGGGCTTAAACACCGGGGAGCTGTTTTTT.

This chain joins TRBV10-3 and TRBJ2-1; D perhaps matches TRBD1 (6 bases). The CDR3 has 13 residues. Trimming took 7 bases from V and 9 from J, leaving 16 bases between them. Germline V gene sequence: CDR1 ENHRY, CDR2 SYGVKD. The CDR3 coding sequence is TGTGCCATCACCGACGACTCCAGGGGTGAGCAGTTCTTC. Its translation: CAITDDSRGEQFF.

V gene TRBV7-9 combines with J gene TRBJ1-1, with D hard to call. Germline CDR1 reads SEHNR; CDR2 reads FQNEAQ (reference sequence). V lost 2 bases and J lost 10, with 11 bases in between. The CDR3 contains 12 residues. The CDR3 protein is CASSLQDRTAFF. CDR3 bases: TGTGCCAGCAGCTTACAGGATCGGACAGCTTTCTTT.

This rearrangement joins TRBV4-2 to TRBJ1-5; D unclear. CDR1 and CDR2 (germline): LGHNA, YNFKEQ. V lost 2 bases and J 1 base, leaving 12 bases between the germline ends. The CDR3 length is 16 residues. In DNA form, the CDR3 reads TGTGCCAGCAGCCAAAGGATTTCAGGAAGCAATCAGCCCCAGCATTTT. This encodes CASSQRISGSNQPQHF.

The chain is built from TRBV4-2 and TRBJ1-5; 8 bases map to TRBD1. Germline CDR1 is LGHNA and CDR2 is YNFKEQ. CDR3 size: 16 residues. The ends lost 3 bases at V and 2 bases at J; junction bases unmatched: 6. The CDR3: CASSQRTGSGNQPQHF. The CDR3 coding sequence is TGTGCCAGCAGCCAGAGGACAGGGTCCGGCAATCAGCCCCAGCATTTT.

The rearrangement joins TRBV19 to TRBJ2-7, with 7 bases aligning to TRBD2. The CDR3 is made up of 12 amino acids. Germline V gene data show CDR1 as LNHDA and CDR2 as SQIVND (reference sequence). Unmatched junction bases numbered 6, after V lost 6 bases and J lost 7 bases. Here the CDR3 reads CASRNPGGEQYF. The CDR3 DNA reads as TGTGCCAGTAGGAACCCGGGAGGTGAGCAGTACTTC.

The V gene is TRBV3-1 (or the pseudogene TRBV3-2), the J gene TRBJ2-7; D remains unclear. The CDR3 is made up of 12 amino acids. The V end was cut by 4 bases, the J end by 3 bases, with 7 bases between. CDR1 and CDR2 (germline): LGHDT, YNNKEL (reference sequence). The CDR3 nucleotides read TGTGCCAGCAGCCGTACGATCTACGAGCAGTACTTC. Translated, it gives CASSRTIYEQYF.

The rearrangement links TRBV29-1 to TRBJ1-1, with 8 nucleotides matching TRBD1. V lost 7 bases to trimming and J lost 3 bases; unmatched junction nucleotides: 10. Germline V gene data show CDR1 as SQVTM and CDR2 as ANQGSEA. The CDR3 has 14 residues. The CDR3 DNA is TGCAGCGCCCCGCCCGGACAGGGTCACACTGAAGCTTTCTTT. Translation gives CSAPPGQGHTEAFF.

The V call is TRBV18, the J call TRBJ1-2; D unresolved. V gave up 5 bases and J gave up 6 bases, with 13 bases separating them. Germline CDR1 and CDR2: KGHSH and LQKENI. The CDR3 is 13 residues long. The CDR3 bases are TGTGCCAGCTCATCGCAAACAGCAAATGGCTACACCTTC. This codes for CASSSQTANGYTF.

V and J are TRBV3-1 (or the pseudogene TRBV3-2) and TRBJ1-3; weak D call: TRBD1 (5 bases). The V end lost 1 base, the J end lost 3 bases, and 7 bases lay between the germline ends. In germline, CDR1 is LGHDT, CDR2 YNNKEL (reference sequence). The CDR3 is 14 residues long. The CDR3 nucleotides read TGTGCCAGCAGCCAAGGACAGCTTGGAAACACCATATATTTT. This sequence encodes CASSQGQLGNTIYF.

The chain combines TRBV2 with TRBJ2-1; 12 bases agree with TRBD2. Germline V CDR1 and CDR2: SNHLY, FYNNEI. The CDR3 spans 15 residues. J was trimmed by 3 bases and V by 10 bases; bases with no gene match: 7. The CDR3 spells CAIPSGRALYNEQFF. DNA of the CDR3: TGTGCCATACCTAGCGGGAGGGCCCTCTACAATGAGCAGTTCTTC.

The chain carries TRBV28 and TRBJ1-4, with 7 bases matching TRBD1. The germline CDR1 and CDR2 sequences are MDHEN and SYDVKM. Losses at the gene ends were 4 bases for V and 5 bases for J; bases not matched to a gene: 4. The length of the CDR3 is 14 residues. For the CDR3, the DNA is TGTGCCAGCAGTTACGACAGGGTAAATGAAAAACTGTTTTTT. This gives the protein CASSYDRVNEKLFF. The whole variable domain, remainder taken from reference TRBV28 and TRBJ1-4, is DVKVTQSSRYLVKRTGEKVFLECVQDMDHENMFWYRQDPGLGLRLIYFSYDVKMKEKGDIPEGYSVSREKKERFSLILESASTNQTSMYLCASSYDRVNEKLFFGSGTQLSVL.

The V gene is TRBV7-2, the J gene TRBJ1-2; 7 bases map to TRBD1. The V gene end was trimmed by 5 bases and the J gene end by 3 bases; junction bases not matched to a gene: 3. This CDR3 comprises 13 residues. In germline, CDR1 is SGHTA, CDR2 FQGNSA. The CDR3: CASSPGTDYGYTF. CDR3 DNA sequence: TGTGCCAGCAGCCCCGGGACAGACTATGGCTACACCTTC.

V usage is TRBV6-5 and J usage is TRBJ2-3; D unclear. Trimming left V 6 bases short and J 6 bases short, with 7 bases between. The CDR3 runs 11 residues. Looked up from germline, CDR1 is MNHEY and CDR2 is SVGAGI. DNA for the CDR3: TGTGCCAGCAGAGCGAGGGATACGCAGTATTTT. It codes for CASRARDTQYF.

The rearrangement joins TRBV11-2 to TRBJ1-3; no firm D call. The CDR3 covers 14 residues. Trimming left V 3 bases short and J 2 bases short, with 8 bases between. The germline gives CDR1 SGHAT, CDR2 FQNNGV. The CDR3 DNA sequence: TGTGCCAGCAGCTTTGTACGAACTGGAAACACCATATATTTT. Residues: CASSFVRTGNTIYF.

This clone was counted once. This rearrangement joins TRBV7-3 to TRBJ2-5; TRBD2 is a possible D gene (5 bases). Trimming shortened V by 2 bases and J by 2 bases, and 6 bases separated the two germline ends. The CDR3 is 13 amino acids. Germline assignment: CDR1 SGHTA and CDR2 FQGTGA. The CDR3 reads CASSLWEQETQYF. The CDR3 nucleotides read TGTGCCAGCAGCTTATGGGAGCAAGAGACCCAGTACTTC. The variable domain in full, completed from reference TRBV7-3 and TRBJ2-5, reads GAGVSQTPSNKVTEKGKYVELRCDPISGHTALYWYRQSLGQGPEFLIYFQGTGAADDSGLPNDRFFAVRPEGSVSTLKIQRTERGDSAVYLCASSLWEQETQYFGPGTRLLVL.

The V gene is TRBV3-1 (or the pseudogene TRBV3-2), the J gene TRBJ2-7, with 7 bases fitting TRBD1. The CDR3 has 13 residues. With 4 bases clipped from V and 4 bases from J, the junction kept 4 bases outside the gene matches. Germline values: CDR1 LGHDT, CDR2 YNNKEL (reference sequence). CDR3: CASSLTGDYEQYF. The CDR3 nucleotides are TGTGCCAGCAGCCTCACAGGGGATTACGAGCAGTACTTC.

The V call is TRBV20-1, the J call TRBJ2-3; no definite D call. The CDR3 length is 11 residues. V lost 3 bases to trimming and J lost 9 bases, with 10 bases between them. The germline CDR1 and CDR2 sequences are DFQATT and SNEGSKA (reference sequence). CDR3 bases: TGCAGTGCTAGCCCAACCCCAACGCAGTATTTT. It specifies CSASPTPTQYF.

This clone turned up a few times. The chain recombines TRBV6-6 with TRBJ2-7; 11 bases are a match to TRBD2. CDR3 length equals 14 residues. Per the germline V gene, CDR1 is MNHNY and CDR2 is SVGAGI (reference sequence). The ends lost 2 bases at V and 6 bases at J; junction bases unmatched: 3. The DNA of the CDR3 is TGTGCCAGCAGTTACACAACTAGCGGGAGCGAGCAGTACTTC. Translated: CASSYTTSGSEQYF.

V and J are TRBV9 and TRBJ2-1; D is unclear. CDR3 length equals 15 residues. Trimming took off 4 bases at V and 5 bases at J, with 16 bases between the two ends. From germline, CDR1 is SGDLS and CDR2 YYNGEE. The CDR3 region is CASSPRPESNNEQFF. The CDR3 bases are TGTGCCAGCAGCCCTCGCCCAGAATCCAACAATGAGCAGTTCTTC.